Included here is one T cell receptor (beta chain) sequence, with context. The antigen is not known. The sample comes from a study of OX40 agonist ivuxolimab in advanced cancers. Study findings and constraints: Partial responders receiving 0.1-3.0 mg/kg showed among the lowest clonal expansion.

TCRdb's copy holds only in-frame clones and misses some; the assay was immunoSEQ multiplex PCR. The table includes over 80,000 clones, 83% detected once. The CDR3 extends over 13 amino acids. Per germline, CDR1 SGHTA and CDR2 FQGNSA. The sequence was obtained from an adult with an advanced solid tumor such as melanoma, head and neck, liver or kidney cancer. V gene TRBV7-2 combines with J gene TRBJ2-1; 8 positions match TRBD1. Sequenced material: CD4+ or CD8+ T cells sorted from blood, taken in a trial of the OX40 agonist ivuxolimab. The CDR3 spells CATAQGVKNEQFF. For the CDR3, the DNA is TGTGCTACTGCACAGGGGGTCAAGAATGAGCAGTTCTTC.